These T cell receptor beta chains were read from a single sample in a study of a mutant IDH1 vaccine in newly diagnosed glioma. Some clones are missing from TCRdb's copy, which holds only in-frame ones; the method was immunoSEQ multiplex PCR. The sample lists approximately 76,000 clones, roughly nine tenths seen once, with about 0.61% in the top ten. Antigens for these TCRs are unknown. Sequencing was performed on PBMCs, taken from a glioma patient whose treatment included an IDH1 peptide vaccine. Source of these receptors: a woman between 45 and 65 years old with glioma. CDR3s include the opening cysteine and the closing phenylalanine or tryptophan. The D gene is left open where the match is weak. Expanded clones get a size class; other rows say once, few or many, or leave the size out.

d_call	v_call	j_call	clone_size	cdr3_nt	cdr3_aa
-	TRBV6-1	TRBJ2-5	-	TGTGCCAGCAGTGAAGTATGGTTGCAGACCCAGTACTTC	CASSEVWLQTQYF
-	TRBV19	TRBJ2-7	-	TGTGCCAGTAGAGGCTCGGGGTCCTTACTTTACGAGCAGTACTTC	CASRGSGSLLYEQYF
TRBD2	TRBV7-8	TRBJ2-7	-	TGTGCCAGCAGCTTAGCGAATAGCGGGAGCTACGAGCAGTACTTC	CASSLANSGSYEQYF
TRBD2	TRBV10-3	TRBJ2-2	-	TGTGCCATCAGTGATGGAGCGGGGACTGTGGCCGGGGAGCTGTTTTTT	CAISDGAGTVAGELFF
TRBD2	TRBV15	TRBJ2-2	-	TGTGCCACCAGCAGAGAAAATAGCGGGGTCACCGGGGAGCTGTTTTTT	CATSRENSGVTGELFF
-	TRBV5-6	TRBJ1-2	-	TGTGCCAGCAGCTTTGAAGAAGGCTACACCTTC	CASSFEEGYTF
-	TRBV7-8	TRBJ2-1	-	TGTGCCAGCAGCTTAGAGGAAGGGGTGAAGCAGTTCTTC	CASSLEEGVKQFF
-	TRBV14	TRBJ2-5	-	TGTGCCAGCAGCCAATATGGGGAGACCCAGTACTTC	CASSQYGETQYF
TRBD2	TRBV6-5	TRBJ2-7	-	TGTGCCAGCAGGCCCACTAGCGGGGGGACCTACGAGCAGTACTTC	CASRPTSGGTYEQYF
TRBD2	TRBV13	TRBJ2-2	-	TGTGCCAGCAGCTTAGAGGGAGGGGCCGGGGAGCTGTTTTTT	CASSLEGGAGELFF
-	TRBV7-9	TRBJ2-5	-	TGTGCCAGCAGCTTCCGGGCCTCAGCAGAGACCCAGTACTTC	CASSFRASAETQYF
-	TRBV5-4	TRBJ2-3	-	TGTGCCAGCAGCTTGGCAGGACTCACAGATACGCAGTATTTT	CASSLAGLTDTQYF
-	TRBV7-7	TRBJ2-2	-	TGTGCTAGCAGCTTAAAATGGAACACCGGGGAGCTGTTTTTT	CASSLKWNTGELFF
TRBD2	TRBV5-1	TRBJ2-2	-	TGCGCCAGCAGCCCTGGTGGGACTACGAACACCGGGGAGCTGTTTTTT	CASSPGGTTNTGELFF
-	TRBV18	TRBJ2-5	-	TGTGCCAGCTCAGAGGCAGCTGGGGAGACCCAGTACTTC	CASSEAAGETQYF
-	TRBV7-7	TRBJ2-1	-	TGTGCTAGCAGTCTAGACGGCCACAATGAGCAGTTCTTC	CASSLDGHNEQFF
-	TRBV6-1	TRBJ2-3	-	TGTGCCAGCAGTCCCGGGACTCTTCGGACAGATACGCAGTATTTT	CASSPGTLRTDTQYF
-	TRBV18	TRBJ2-7	-	TGTGCCAGCTCCGCGGCGGATATGGGAATACAGTACTTC	CASSAADMGIQYF
-	TRBV28	TRBJ1-5	-	TGTGCCAGCAGACCTGACAGGTTTAATGTCCGGGCCAATCAGCCCCAGCATTTT	CASRPDRFNVRANQPQHF
TRBD2	TRBV28	TRBJ2-7	-	TGTGCCAGCAGAGTAGGACTAGTATCCGAGCAGTACTTC	CASRVGLVSEQYF
-	TRBV5-4	TRBJ1-5	-	TGTGCCAGCAGCAACGGACGGGGCAATCAGCCCCAGCATTTT	CASSNGRGNQPQHF
-	TRBV28	TRBJ2-7	-	TGTGCCAGCAGTTTGGCCGGCAGCAGTTACGAGCAGTACTTC	CASSLAGSSYEQYF
-	TRBV7-9	TRBJ1-1	-	TGTGCCAGCAGCTTACAGGGATACACTGAAGCTTTCTTT	CASSLQGYTEAFF
-	TRBV21-1	TRBJ2-1	-	TGTGCCAGCACCGTCACTTCCTACAATGAGCAGTTCTTC	CASTVTSYNEQFF
-	TRBV9	TRBJ1-3	-	TGTGCCAGCAGCGTAGGCTCCTCTGGAAACACCATATATTTT	CASSVGSSGNTIYF
TRBD2	TRBV10-1	TRBJ2-5	-	TGCGCCAGCAGTCCGGGACTAGCGGGAGAAGATTTAGAGACCCAGTACTTC	CASSPGLAGEDLETQYF
TRBD2	TRBV9	TRBJ2-1	-	TGTGCCAGCAGCGTATCTAGCGGTAATTACAATGAGCAGTTCTTC	CASSVSSGNYNEQFF
TRBD2	TRBV28	TRBJ2-7	-	TGTGCCAGCCTGAGGACTAGCGGTTCATACGAGCAGTACTTC	CASLRTSGSYEQYF
TRBD1	TRBV10-3	TRBJ1-2	few	TGTGCCATCAGTGAGTCGAAACAGGGGGCGGTTGGCTACACCTTC	CAISESKQGAVGYTF
-	TRBV5-1	TRBJ2-7	once	TGCGCCAGCAGCTCGACCGGGCAGGGCTACGAGCAGTACTTC	CASSSTGQGYEQYF
-	TRBV10-1	TRBJ2-2	-	TGCGCCAGCAGTGACAAGGACGGCACCGGGGAGCTGTTTTTT	CASSDKDGTGELFF
TRBD2	TRBV28	TRBJ2-1	-	TGTGCCCTCGCGGCGGGGGAGGGCAATGAGCAGTTCTTC	CALAAGEGNEQFF
-	TRBV6-5	TRBJ1-2	-	TGTGCCAGCAGTTACTTAGGTTATGGCTACACCTTC	CASSYLGYGYTF
-	TRBV29-1	TRBJ1-1	few	TGCAGCGTCCTACCCCACGGGGGGCGGGACACTGAAGCTTTCTTT	CSVLPHGGRDTEAFF
TRBD1	TRBV14	TRBJ2-7	-	TGTGCCAGCAGCCCGCCCGGGACAGGGGGGAGAGAGCAGTACTTC	CASSPPGTGGREQYF
-	TRBV27	TRBJ2-7	-	TGTGCCAGCAGGGGGGTCGCTTACGAGCAGTACTTC	CASRGVAYEQYF
-	TRBV28	TRBJ1-5	-	TGTGCCAGCAGTCGGGACAGCAATCAGCCCCAGCATTTT	CASSRDSNQPQHF